Listed below are T cell receptor beta chains from one sample, sequenced in a study of blood T cell repertoires in COVID-19. TCRdb's table, derived via immunoSEQ multiplex PCR, lists solely in-frame clones and lacks some. The sample lists about 20,000 clones, 86% occurring once. The sequenced sample was peripheral blood. All receptors come from a human donor in a cohort sampled during active COVID-19. Both conserved end residues are part of each CDR3. Fields, in order: V gene, J gene, clone size, D gene, CDR3 protein, CDR3 DNA. A D gene is named only where the DNA matches it firmly. Only some rows state a clone size, as once, few, many or a class for expanded clones.

TRBV4-1,TRBJ1-1,.,.,CASSPDSTEAFF,TGCGCCAGCAGCCCTGACAGCACTGAAGCTTTCTTT
TRBV30,TRBJ2-5,.,TRBD2,CAWRFGAGETQYF,TGTGCCTGGAGGTTCGGAGCGGGGGAGACCCAGTACTTC
TRBV2,TRBJ2-7,.,TRBD2,CAGRPGGSYEQYF,TGTGCCGGGCGGCCGGGGGGATCCTACGAGCAGTACTTC
TRBV28,TRBJ2-7,.,TRBD1,CASSWRGQGAYEQYF,TGTGCCAGCAGTTGGAGGGGACAGGGGGCTTACGAGCAGTACTTC
TRBV18,TRBJ2-3,.,.,CASSPGGTTTDTQYF,TGTGCCAGCTCACCTGGCGGGACCACCACAGATACGCAGTATTTT
TRBV30,TRBJ1-5,few,.,CAWSVWGLGQPQHF,TGTGCCTGGAGTGTATGGGGGCTCGGTCAGCCCCAGCATTTT
TRBV15,TRBJ1-2,.,TRBD1,CATSRPTGDYGYTF,TGTGCCACCAGCAGACCGACAGGGGACTATGGCTACACCTTC
TRBV2,TRBJ2-5,once,.,CASSWNVQGGTETQYF,TGTGCCAGCAGCTGGAACGTACAGGGTGGGACCGAGACCCAGTACTTC
TRBV10-3,TRBJ2-7,.,.,CAISDFETAYEQYF,TGTGCCATCAGTGATTTCGAGACAGCCTACGAGCAGTACTTC
TRBV5-1,TRBJ2-7,.,.,CASSPDLTGSYEQYF,TGCGCCAGCAGCCCGGACTTGACAGGATCCTACGAGCAGTACTTC
TRBV6-4,TRBJ2-3,.,.,CASSDQGGTDTQYF,TGTGCCAGCAGTGACCAGGGTGGCACAGATACGCAGTATTTT
TRBV19,TRBJ2-7,.,.,CASSMLSSSVYEQYF,TGTGCCAGTAGTATGTTGTCTTCCTCTGTCTACGAGCAGTACTTC
TRBV5-3,TRBJ2-7,.,.,CASHRLVGYEQYF,TGTGCCAGCCACCGACTCGTCGGGTACGAGCAGTACTTC
TRBV4-1,TRBJ2-7,.,TRBD2,CASSLGLAGSYEQYF,TGCGCCAGCAGCCTCGGACTAGCGGGATCCTACGAGCAGTACTTC
TRBV7-7,TRBJ2-1,.,.,CASSLEGSSYNEQFF,TGTGCCAGCAGCTTAGAAGGGAGCTCCTACAATGAGCAGTTCTTC
TRBV10-3,TRBJ2-7,.,TRBD2,CAISGEGLALGSSYEQYF,TGTGCCATCAGTGGTGAGGGACTAGCTCTTGGAAGCTCCTACGAGCAGTACTTC
TRBV24-1,TRBJ2-2,.,TRBD1,CATSGEDRGGTGELFF,TGTGCCACCAGTGGGGAGGACAGGGGAGGCACCGGGGAGCTGTTTTTT
TRBV6-5,TRBJ2-7,.,.,CASSTTRNYEQYF,TGTGCCAGCAGTACGACACGAAACTACGAGCAGTACTTC
TRBV30,TRBJ2-5,.,.,CAWSGKTQYF,TGTGCCTGGTCAGGGAAGACCCAGTACTTC
TRBV12-5,TRBJ1-2,.,.,CASKFSAEGVVYGYTF,TGTGCTAGTAAGTTTTCCGCAGAGGGGGTGGTTTATGGCTACACCTTC
TRBV5-4,TRBJ1-5,.,.,CASSLGGGSNQPQHF,TGTGCCAGCAGCTTGGGGGGGGGTTCCAATCAGCCCCAGCATTTT
TRBV18,TRBJ1-6,once,TRBD1,CASSVNRDRNSPLHF,TGTGCCAGCTCAGTAAACCGGGACAGGAATTCACCCCTCCACTTT
TRBV10-2,TRBJ2-2,.,TRBD2,CASRTGGPTGELFF,TGCGCCAGCAGGACGGGAGGGCCGACCGGGGAGCTGTTTTTT
TRBV2,TRBJ2-3,.,TRBD2,CASTLGLAGTDTQYF,TGTGCCAGCACCCTGGGACTAGCGGGCACAGATACGCAGTATTTT
TRBV14,TRBJ2-7,.,.,CASSQDGGLLYEQYF,TGTGCCAGCAGCCAAGATGGAGGGCTGCTGTACGAGCAGTACTTC
TRBV7-3,TRBJ2-3,.,TRBD2,CASSAGLAGLTDTQYF,TGTGCCAGCAGCGCCGGACTAGCGGGTCTCACAGATACGCAGTATTTT